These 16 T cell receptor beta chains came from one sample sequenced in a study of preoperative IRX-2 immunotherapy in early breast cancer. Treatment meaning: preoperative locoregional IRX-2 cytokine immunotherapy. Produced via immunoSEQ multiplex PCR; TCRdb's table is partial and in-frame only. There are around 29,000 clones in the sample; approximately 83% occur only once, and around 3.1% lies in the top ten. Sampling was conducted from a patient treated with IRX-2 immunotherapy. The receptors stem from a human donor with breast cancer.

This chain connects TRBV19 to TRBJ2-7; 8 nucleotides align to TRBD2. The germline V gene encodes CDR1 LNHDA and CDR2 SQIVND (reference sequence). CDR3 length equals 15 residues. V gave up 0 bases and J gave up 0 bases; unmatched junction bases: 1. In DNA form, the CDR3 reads TGTGCCAGTAGTATAGATCTAGCGGGCTCCTACGAGCAGTACTTC. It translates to CASSIDLAGSYEQYF.

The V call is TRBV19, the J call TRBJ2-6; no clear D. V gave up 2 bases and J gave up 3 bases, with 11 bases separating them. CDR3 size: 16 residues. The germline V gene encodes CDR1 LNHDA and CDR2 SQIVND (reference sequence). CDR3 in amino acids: CASSISGNGGANVLTF. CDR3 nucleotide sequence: TGTGCCAGTAGTATATCTGGGAATGGTGGGGCCAACGTCCTGACTTTC.

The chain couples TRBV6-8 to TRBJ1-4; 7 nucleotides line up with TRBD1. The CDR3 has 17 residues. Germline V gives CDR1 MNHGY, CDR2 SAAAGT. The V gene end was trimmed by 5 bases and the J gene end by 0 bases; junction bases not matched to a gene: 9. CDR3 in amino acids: CASSGPGQTATNEKLFF. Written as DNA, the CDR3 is TGTGCCAGCAGTGGTCCGGGACAGACTGCAACTAATGAAAAACTGTTTTTT.

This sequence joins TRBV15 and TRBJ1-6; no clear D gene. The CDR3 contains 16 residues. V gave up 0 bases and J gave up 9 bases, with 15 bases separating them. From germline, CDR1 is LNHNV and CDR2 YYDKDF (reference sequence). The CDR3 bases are TGTGCCACCAGCAGAGATCTGGGGAGGCTAAGTTCACCCCTCCACTTT. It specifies CATSRDLGRLSSPLHF.

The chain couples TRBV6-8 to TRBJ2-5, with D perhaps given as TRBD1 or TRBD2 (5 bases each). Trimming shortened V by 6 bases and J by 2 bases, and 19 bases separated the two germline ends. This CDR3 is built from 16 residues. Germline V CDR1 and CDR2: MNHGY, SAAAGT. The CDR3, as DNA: TGTGCCAGCAGAAACCACATTATGGGGGATCAAGAGACCCAGTACTTC. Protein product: CASRNHIMGDQETQYF.

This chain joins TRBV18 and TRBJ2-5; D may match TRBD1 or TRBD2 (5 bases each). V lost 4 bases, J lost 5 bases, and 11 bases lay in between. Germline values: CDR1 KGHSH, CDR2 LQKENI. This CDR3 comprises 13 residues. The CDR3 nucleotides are TGTGCCAGCTCACTATGGGACCTTGAGACCCAGTACTTC. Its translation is CASSLWDLETQYF. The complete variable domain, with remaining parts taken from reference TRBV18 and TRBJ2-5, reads NAGVMQNPRHLVRRRGQEARLRCSPMKGHSHVYWYRQLPEEGLKFMVYLQKENIIDESGMPKERFSAEFPKEGPSILRIQQVVRGDSAAYFCASSLWDLETQYFGPGTRLLVL.

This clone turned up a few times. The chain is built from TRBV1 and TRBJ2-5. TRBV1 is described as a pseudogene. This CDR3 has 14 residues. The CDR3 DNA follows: TGCGCCAGCAGCAAGGGACCGACCCTTGTGACCCAGTACTTC. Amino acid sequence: CASSKGPTLVTQYF.

The CDR3 DNA is TGTGCCAGCAGCTTTGGGCGGGAGCTGGATACGCAGTATTTT. Translated: CASSFGRELDTQYF. The J gene is TRBJ2-3, the V gene TRBV11-3; 7 bases align to TRBD2. V was clipped by 3 bases and J by 6 bases; unmatched bases: 6. The CDR3 is 14 residues long. Germline loops: CDR1 SGHNT, CDR2 YENEEA.

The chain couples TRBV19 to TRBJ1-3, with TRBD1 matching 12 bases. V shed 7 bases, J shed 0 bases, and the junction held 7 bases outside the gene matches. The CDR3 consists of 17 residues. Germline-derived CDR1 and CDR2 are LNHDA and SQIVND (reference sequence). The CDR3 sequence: CASTRDRGLYSGNTIYF. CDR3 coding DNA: TGTGCCAGTACCCGGGACAGGGGGCTGTACTCTGGAAACACCATATATTTT. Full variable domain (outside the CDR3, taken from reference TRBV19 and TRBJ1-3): DGGITQSPKYLFRKEGQNVTLSCEQNLNHDAMYWYRQDPGQGLRLIYYSQIVNDFQKGDIAEGYSVSREKKESFPLTVTSAQKNPTAFYLCASTRDRGLYSGNTIYFGEGSWLTVV.

CDR3 bases: TGTGCCAGTAGCGGACAGGGGGCAACTAATGAAAAACTGTTTTTT. Amino acids: CASSGQGATNEKLFF. The chain links TRBV19 to TRBJ1-4; 10 bases fit TRBD1. Trimming took 6 bases from V and 0 from J; bases not matched to a gene: 1. Germline V gene lookup returns CDR1 LNHDA and CDR2 SQIVND (reference sequence). The CDR3 runs to 15 residues.

This CDR3 is CASSFGLAGDNEQFF. CDR3 bases: TGTGCCAGCAGCTTCGGTTTAGCGGGAGATAATGAGCAGTTCTTC. The chain carries TRBV11-3 and TRBJ2-1, with 9 positions matching TRBD2. Germline CDR1 is SGHNT and CDR2 is YENEEA. This CDR3 has 15 residues. V lost 3 bases, J lost 7 bases, and 7 bases stayed unmatched. Full variable domain (outside the CDR3, taken from reference TRBV11-3 and TRBJ2-1): EAGVVQSPRYKIIEKKQPVAFWCNPISGHNTLYWYLQNLGQGPELLIRYENEEAVDDSQLPKDRFSAERLKGVDSTLKIQPAELGDSAVYLCASSFGLAGDNEQFFGPGTRLTVL.

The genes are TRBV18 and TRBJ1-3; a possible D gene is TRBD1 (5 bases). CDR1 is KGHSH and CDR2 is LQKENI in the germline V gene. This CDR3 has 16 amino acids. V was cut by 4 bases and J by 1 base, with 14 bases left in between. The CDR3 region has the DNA TGTGCCAGCTCACGACGGACACAAAGATCTGGAAACACCATATATTTT. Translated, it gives CASSRRTQRSGNTIYF.

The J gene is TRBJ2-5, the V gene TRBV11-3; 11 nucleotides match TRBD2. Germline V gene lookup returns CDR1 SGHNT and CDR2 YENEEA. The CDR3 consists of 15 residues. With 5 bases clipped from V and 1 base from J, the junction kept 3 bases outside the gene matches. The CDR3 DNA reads TGTGCCAGCAGCCCTCTAGCGGGGGGCCAAGAGACCCAGTACTTC. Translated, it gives CASSPLAGGQETQYF. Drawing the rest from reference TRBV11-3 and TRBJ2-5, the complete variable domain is EAGVVQSPRYKIIEKKQPVAFWCNPISGHNTLYWYLQNLGQGPELLIRYENEEAVDDSQLPKDRFSAERLKGVDSTLKIQPAELGDSAVYLCASSPLAGGQETQYFGPGTRLLVL.

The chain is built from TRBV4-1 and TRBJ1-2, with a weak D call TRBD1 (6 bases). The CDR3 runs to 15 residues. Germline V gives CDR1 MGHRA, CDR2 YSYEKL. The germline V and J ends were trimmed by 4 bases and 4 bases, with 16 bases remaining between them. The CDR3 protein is CASSREQGGGYGYTF. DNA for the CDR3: TGCGCCAGCAGCCGAGAACAGGGAGGGGGCTATGGCTACACCTTC.

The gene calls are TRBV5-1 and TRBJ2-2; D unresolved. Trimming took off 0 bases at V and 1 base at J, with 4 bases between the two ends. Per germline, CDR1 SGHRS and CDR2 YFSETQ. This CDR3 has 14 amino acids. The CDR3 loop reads CASSLVGNTGELFF. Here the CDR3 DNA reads TGCGCCAGCAGCTTGGTGGGGAACACCGGGGAGCTGTTTTTT.

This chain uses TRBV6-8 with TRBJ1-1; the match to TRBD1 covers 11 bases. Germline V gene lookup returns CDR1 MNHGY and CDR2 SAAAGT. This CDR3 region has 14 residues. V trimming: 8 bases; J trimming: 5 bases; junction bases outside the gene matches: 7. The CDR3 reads CASRRDRGRTEAFF. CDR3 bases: TGTGCCAGCCGCCGGGACAGGGGGAGGACTGAAGCTTTCTTT.